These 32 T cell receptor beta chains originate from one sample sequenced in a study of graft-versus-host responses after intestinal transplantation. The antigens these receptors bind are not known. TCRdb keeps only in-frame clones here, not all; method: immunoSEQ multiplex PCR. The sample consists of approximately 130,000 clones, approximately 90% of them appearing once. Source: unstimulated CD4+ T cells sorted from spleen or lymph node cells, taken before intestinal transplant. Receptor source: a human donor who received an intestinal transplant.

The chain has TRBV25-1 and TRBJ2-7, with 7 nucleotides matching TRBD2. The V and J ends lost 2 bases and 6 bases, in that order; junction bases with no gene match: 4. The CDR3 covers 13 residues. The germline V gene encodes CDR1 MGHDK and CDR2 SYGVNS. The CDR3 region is CASSEMREGEQYF. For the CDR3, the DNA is TGTGCCAGCAGTGAAATGAGGGAGGGCGAGCAGTACTTC.

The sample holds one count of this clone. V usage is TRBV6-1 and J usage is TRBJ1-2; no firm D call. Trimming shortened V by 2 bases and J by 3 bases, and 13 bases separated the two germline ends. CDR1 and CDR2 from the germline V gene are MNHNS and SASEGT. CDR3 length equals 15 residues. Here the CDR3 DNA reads TGTGCCAGCAGTGAAATCCCCAACAACTACTATGGCTACACCTTC. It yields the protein CASSEIPNNYYGYTF.

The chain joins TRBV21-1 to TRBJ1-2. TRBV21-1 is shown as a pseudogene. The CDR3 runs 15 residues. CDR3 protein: CASSTHGGGKAGYTF. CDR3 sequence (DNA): TGTGCCAGCAGCACCCACGGGGGGGGGAAAGCGGGCTACACCTTC.

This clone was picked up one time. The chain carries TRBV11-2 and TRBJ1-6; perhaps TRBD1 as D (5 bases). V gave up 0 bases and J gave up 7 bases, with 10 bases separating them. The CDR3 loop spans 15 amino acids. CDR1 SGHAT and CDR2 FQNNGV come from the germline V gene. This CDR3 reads CASSLDSGWNSPLHF. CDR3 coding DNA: TGTGCCAGCAGCTTAGATTCAGGGTGGAATTCACCCCTCCACTTT.

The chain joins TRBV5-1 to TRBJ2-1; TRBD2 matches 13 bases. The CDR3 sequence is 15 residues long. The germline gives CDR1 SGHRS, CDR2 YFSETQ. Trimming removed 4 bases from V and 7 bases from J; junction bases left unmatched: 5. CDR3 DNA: TGCGCCAGCAGCGTGGGGACTAGCGGGGCAAATGAGCAGTTCTTC. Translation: CASSVGTSGANEQFF.

CDR3 DNA: TGCAGCGTTGCGGAAGACATTCAGTACTTC. It specifies CSVAEDIQYF. The chain couples TRBV29-1 to TRBJ2-4; D gene uncertain. The length of the CDR3 is 10 residues. The V gene's germline CDR1 is SQVTM and CDR2 ANQGSEA. V was clipped by 4 bases and J by 8 bases, with 6 bases between them.

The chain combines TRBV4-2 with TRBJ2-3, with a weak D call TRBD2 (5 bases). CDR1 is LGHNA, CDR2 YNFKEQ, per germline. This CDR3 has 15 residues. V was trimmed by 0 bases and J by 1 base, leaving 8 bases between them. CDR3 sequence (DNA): TGTGCCAGCAGCCAAGAAGCGGCCGGCACAGATACGCAGTATTTT. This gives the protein CASSQEAAGTDTQYF.

CDR3 nucleotide sequence: TGTGCCAGCAGTCTCCGTTTTACAGGGCAGCCCCAGCATTTT. Its protein is CASSLRFTGQPQHF. The genes are TRBV6-5 and TRBJ1-5; a weak D match, TRBD1 (6 bases). Germline V lookup: CDR1 MNHEY, CDR2 SVGAGI. The CDR3 is 14 residues long. V was clipped by 5 bases and J by 7 bases, with 15 bases between them.

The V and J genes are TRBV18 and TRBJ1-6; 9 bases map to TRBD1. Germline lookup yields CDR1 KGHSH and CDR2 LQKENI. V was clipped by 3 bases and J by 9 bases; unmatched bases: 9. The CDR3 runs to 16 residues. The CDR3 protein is CASSPSGQGLVSPLHF. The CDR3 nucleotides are TGTGCCAGCTCACCTTCGGGACAGGGTCTTGTTTCACCCCTCCACTTT.

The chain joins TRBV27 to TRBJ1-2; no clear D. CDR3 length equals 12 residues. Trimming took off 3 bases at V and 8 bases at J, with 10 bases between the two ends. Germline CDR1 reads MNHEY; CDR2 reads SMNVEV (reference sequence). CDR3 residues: CASSLKGRGYTF. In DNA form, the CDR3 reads TGTGCCAGCAGTTTGAAGGGAAGGGGCTACACCTTC.

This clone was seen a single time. CDR3 sequence (DNA): TGTGCCAGTACCGTGGGGGGATGGTATGGCTACACCTTC. Translated, it gives CASTVGGWYGYTF. V usage is TRBV19 and J usage is TRBJ1-2, with D maybe TRBD1 (5 bases). Germline V gene data show CDR1 as LNHDA and CDR2 as SQIVND (reference sequence). Trimming removed 7 bases at V and 5 bases at J, with 14 bases between. This CDR3 region has 13 residues.

CDR3: CARRGGPNEKLFF. DNA of the CDR3: TGTGCCAGGAGGGGGGGTCCTAATGAAAAACTGTTTTTT. The V and J genes are TRBV2 and TRBJ1-4, with D possibly being TRBD1 (6 bases). This CDR3 contains 13 residues. Germline V CDR1 and CDR2: SNHLY, FYNNEI. V lost 9 bases to trimming and J lost 3 bases, with 11 bases between them.

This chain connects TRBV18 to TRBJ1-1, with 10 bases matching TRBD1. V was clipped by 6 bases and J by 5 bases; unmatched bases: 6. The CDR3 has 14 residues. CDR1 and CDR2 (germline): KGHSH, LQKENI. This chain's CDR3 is CASSLGQGVTEAFF. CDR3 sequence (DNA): TGTGCCAGCTCCCTCGGACAGGGGGTGACTGAAGCTTTCTTT.

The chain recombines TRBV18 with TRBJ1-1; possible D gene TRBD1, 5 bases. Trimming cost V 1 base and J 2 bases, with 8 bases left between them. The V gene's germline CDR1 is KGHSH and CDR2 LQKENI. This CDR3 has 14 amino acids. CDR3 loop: CASSPRQLNTEAFF. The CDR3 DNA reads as TGTGCCAGCTCACCACGACAGCTTAACACTGAAGCTTTCTTT.

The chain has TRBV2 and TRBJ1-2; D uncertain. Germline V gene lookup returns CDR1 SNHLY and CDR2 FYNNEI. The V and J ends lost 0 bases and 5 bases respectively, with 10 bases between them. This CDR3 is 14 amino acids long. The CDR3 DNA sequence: TGTGCCAGCAGTGAAGCCGGGTTCGGATATGGCTACACCTTC. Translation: CASSEAGFGYGYTF.

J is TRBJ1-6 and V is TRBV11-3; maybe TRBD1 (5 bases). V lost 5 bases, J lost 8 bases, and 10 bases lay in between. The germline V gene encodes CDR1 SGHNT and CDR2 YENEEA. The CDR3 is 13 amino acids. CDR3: CASSPRDDSPLHF. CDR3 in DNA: TGTGCCAGCAGCCCCCGGGACGATTCACCCCTCCACTTT. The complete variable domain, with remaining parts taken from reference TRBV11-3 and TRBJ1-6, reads EAGVVQSPRYKIIEKKQPVAFWCNPISGHNTLYWYLQNLGQGPELLIRYENEEAVDDSQLPKDRFSAERLKGVDSTLKIQPAELGDSAVYLCASSPRDDSPLHFGNGTRLTVT.

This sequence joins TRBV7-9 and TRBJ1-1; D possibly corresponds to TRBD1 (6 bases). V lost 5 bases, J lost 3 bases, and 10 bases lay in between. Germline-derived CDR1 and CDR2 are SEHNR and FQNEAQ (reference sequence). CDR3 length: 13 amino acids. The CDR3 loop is CASSREGDTEAFF. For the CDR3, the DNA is TGTGCCAGCAGCCGGGAGGGGGACACTGAAGCTTTCTTT.

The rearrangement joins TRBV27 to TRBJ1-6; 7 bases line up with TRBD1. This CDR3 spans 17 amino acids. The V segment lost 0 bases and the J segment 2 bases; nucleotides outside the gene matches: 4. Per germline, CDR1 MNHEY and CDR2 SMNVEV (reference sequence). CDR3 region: CASSLSPTGAYNSPLHF. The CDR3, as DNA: TGTGCCAGCAGTTTATCCCCCACAGGGGCCTATAATTCACCCCTCCACTTT.

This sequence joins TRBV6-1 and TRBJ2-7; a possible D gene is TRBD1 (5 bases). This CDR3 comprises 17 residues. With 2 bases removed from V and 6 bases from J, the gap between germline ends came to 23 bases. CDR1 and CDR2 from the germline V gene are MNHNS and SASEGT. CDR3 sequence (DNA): TGTGCCAGCAGTGAATCAGGGAAGGCTAGTAGGTTCGGCGAGCAGTACTTC. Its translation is CASSESGKASRFGEQYF.

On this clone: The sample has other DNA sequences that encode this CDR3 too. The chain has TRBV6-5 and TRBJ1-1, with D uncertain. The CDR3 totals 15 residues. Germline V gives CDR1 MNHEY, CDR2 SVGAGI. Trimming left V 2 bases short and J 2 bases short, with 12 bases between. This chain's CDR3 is CASSYSLSTNTEAFF. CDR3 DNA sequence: TGTGCCAGCAGTTACAGTCTCTCCACAAACACTGAAGCTTTCTTT.

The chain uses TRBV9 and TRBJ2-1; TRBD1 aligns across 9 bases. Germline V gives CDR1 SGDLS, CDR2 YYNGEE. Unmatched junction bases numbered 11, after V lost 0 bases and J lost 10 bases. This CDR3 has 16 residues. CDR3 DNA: TGTGCCAGCAGCGTAGTGGGACAGGGAACCCTTGGGGAGCAGTTCTTC. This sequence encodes CASSVVGQGTLGEQFF.

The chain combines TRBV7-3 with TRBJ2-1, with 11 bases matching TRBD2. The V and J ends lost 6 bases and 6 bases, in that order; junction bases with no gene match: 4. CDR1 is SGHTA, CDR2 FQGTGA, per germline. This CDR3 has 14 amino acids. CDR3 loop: CASRTGTSGNEQFF. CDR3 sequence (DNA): TGTGCCAGCAGGACCGGGACTAGCGGCAATGAGCAGTTCTTC.

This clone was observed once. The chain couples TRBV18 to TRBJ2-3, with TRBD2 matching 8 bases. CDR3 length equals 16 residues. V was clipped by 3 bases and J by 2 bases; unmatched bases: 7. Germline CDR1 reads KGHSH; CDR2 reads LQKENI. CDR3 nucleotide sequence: TGTGCCAGCTCACCCTTTAACGGGGGGGCCACAGATACGCAGTATTTT. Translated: CASSPFNGGATDTQYF.

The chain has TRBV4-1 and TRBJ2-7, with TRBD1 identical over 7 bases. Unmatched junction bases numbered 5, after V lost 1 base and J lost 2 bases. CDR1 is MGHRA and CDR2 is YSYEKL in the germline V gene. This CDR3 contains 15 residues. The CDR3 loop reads CASSQAGGGPYEQYF. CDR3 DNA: TGCGCCAGCAGCCAAGCAGGGGGTGGCCCCTACGAGCAGTACTTC.

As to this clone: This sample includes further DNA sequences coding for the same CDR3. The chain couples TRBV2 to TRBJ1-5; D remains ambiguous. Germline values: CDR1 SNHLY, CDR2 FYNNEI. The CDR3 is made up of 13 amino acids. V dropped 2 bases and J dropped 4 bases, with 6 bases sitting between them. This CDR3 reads CASSERGNQPQHF. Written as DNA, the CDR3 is TGTGCCAGCAGTGAACGGGGTAATCAGCCCCAGCATTTT.

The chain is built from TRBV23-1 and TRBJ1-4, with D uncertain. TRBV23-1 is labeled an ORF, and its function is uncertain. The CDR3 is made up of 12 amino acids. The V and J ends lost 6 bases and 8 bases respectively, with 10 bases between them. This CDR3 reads CASRRREEKLFF. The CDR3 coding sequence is TGCGCCAGCAGGAGAAGGGAGGAAAAACTGTTTTTT.

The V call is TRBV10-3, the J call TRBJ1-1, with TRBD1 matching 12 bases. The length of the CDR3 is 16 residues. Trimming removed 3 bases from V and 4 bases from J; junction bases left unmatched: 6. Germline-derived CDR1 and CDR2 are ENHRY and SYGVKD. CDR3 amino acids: CAISDGTGGLGTEAFF. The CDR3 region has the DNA TGTGCCATCAGTGACGGGACAGGGGGCTTGGGCACTGAAGCTTTCTTT.

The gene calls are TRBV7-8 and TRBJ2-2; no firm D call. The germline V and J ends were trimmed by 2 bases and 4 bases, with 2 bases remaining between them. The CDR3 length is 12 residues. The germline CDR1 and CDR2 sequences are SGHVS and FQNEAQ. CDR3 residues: CASSLITGELFF. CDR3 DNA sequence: TGTGCCAGCAGCTTAATCACCGGGGAGCTGTTTTTT.

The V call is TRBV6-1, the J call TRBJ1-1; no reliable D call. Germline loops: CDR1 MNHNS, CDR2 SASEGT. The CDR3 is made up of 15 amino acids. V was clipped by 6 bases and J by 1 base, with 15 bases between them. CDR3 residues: CASRSVEKRNTEAFF. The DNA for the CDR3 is TGTGCCAGCAGATCGGTTGAGAAGAGGAACACTGAAGCTTTCTTT.

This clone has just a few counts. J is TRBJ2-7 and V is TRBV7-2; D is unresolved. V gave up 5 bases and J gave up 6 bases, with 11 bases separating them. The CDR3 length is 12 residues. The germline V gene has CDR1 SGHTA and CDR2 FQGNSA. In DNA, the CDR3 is TGTGCCAGCAGCAGCACGGGTCGCGAGCAGTACTTC. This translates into CASSSTGREQYF.

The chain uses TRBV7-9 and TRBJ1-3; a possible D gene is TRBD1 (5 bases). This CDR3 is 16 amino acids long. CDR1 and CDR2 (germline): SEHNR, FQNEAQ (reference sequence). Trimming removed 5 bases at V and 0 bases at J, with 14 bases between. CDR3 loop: CASSPRRGGSGNTIYF. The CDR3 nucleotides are TGTGCCAGCAGCCCCAGGCGGGGGGGCTCTGGAAACACCATATATTTT.

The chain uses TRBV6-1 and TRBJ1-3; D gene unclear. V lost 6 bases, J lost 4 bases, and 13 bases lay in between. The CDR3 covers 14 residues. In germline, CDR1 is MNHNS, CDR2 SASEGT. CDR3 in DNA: TGTGCCAGCAGCCTACGTGGGTCCGGAAACACCATATATTTT. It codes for CASSLRGSGNTIYF.